This T cell receptor beta chain was sequenced for a study of technical replicates of blood from a handful of donors. The CDR3 runs to 15 residues. CDR1 is MNHNS and CDR2 is SASEGT in the germline V gene. Unmatched junction bases numbered 3, after V lost 6 bases and J lost 4 bases. Here immunoSEQ multiplex PCR was the method, and the copy in TCRdb shows in-frame clones only, minus some. The sample consists of 65,000 to 90,000 clones, 94% of them appearing once. The J gene is TRBJ2-3, the V gene TRBV6-1, with 14 nucleotides matching TRBD2. The receptor was derived from a human donor in good health. The sequenced sample was T cells isolated from PBMCs. CDR3 nucleotides: TGTGCCAGCAGGAAGGGACTAGCGGGGGCAGATACGCAGTATTTT. Protein sequence: CASRKGLAGADTQYF.